This T cell receptor (beta chain) was captured by sequencing in a study of technical replicates of blood from a few donors (dated by TCRdb to about 2017). The library relied on the immunoSEQ multiplex PCR assay. What TCRdb holds here is the immuneACCESS table cut down to in-frame rearrangements. Part of the clones is not present; checked against another copy, under half of the missing clones reflect an unresolved V gene, and the others are unexplained. The sample table contains tens of thousands of clones; only one count was recorded for approximately 94% of them. The leading ten clones occupy 0.39% of the sample. The germline V gene encodes CDR1 MNHEY and CDR2 SMNVEV (reference sequence). Germline trimming amounts to 5 bases on V and 4 bases on J, with 6 as the count of junction bases outside the gene matches. The CDR3 numbers 14 residues from cysteine through phenylalanine. The entry retains the CDR3 DNA only, 42 bases that are in frame from base 1.

About this clone: No cognate antigen has been identified for it. No clone much larger than this one lies a single base away; base qualities are absent.

Source material: T cells isolated from PBMCs. The rearranged chain carries TRBV27 and TRBJ1-1, with 8 central nucleotides matching TRBD1. The origin of this receptor is a human donor in good health. CDR3 sequence: CASSLQGGSTEAFF. The nucleotide sequence is TGTGCCAGCAGTCTACAGGGGGGAAGCACTGAAGCTTTCTTT.